The rows below give T cell receptor beta chains drawn from one sample of a study of blood T cell repertoires in COVID-19. Repertoires were generated with immunoSEQ multiplex PCR, while TCRdb's copy carries only in-frame clones and drops some. The sample has 32,000 or so clones; about 86% are singletons. Sequenced input: peripheral blood. The receptors were gathered from a human donor in a cohort sampled during active COVID-19. Each CDR3 is given with its conserved first and last residue. A D gene is named only where the DNA matches it firmly. Clone size is given for some rows only: seen once, a few or many times, or a class if the clone is expanded.

CASSFGSGSSNEKLFF	TGTGCCAGCAGCTTTGGATCTGGGAGCTCAAATGAAAAACTGTTTTTT	16	once	-	TRBV11-2	TRBJ1-4
CASRDILSEQFF	TGTGCCAGCAGGGACATTTTGAGTGAGCAGTTCTTC	12	-	-	TRBV7-9	TRBJ2-1
CASSKGQLNYGYTF	TGTGCCAGCAGTAAAGGACAGTTAAACTATGGCTACACCTTC	14	-	-	TRBV2	TRBJ1-2
CASSQAGTSGRVGNEQFF	TGTGCCAGCAGCCAAGCAGGGACTAGCGGGAGGGTTGGGAATGAGCAGTTCTTC	18	-	TRBD2	TRBV3-1/TRBV3-2	TRBJ2-1
CASCSGTVKPGELFF	TGCGCCAGCTGTAGCGGGACAGTGAAACCCGGGGAGCTGTTTTTT	15	-	-	TRBV23-1	TRBJ2-2
CSVAGGASSMGRGEQYF	TGCAGCGTTGCAGGGGGCGCCTCTTCGATGGGGAGGGGCGAGCAGTACTTC	17	-	-	TRBV29-1	TRBJ2-7
CASKDGGETQYF	TGTGCCAGCAAGGACGGGGGGGAGACCCAGTACTTC	12	-	TRBD2	TRBV13	TRBJ2-5
CASTGRTGHSGGYTF	TGTGCCAGCACTGGTCGGACAGGACATTCGGGGGGCTACACCTTC	15	-	TRBD1	TRBV28	TRBJ1-2
CASPWGEGSYEQYF	TGTGCCAGCCCTTGGGGGGAGGGCTCCTACGAGCAGTACTTC	14	-	TRBD2	TRBV6-4	TRBJ2-7
CASRSPGQVESYEQYF	TGTGCAAGTCGCTCCCCTGGACAGGTAGAATCCTACGAGCAGTACTTC	16	-	-	TRBV12-2	TRBJ2-7
CASSSNRVLETQYF	TGTGCCAGCAGTTCCAACAGGGTTTTGGAGACCCAGTACTTC	14	-	-	TRBV7-8	TRBJ2-5
CASSIQGAVTEAFF	TGTGCCAGCAGTATCCAGGGGGCTGTAACTGAAGCTTTCTTT	14	-	TRBD1	TRBV6-5	TRBJ1-1
CASSTRQNTSTDTQYF	TGTGCCAGCAGCACCCGACAGAACACTAGCACAGATACGCAGTATTTT	16	-	-	TRBV21-1	TRBJ2-3
CASSEYGTGLSGNTIYF	TGTGCCAGCAGTGAATATGGGACAGGCCTCTCTGGAAACACCATATATTTT	17	-	TRBD1	TRBV25-1	TRBJ1-3
CASSSPSGGVGTQYF	TGTGCCAGCAGCTCACCTAGCGGGGGGGTTGGGACCCAGTACTTC	15	-	TRBD2	TRBV7-2	TRBJ2-5
CASSEARGGLVGDTQYF	TGTGCCAGCAGTGAAGCGAGGGGGGGCCTGGTTGGAGATACGCAGTATTTT	17	few	-	TRBV6-1	TRBJ2-3
CASSVAGGAEAFF	TGTGCCAGCAGCGTAGCGGGGGGGGCTGAAGCTTTCTTT	13	-	-	TRBV9	TRBJ1-1
CSVRPGLADGYTF	TGCAGCGTTCGTCCGGGATTGGCAGATGGCTACACCTTC	13	-	-	TRBV29-1	TRBJ1-2
CASSRLTGVVTDTQYF	TGTGCCAGTAGTAGACTCACGGGGGTGGTCACAGATACGCAGTATTTT	16	-	-	TRBV19	TRBJ2-3
CASSYSRGTDTQYF	TGTGCCAGCAGTTACTCGAGGGGCACAGATACGCAGTATTTT	14	-	-	TRBV6-6	TRBJ2-3
CASSYLFGQGRAYEQYF	TGTGCCAGCTCGTACCTCTTCGGACAGGGACGAGCCTACGAGCAGTACTTC	17	-	TRBD1	TRBV18	TRBJ2-7
CAISPGEPRGSYTF	TGTGCCATCAGTCCAGGAGAACCCCGGGGGAGCTACACCTTC	14	-	-	TRBV10-3	TRBJ1-2
CASSSDSYNEQFF	TGTGCCAGCAGTTCTGACAGTTACAATGAGCAGTTCTTC	13	-	-	TRBV12-3/TRBV12-4	TRBJ2-1
CASSLRLAGVETQYF	TGCGCCAGCAGCTTGAGGCTAGCGGGAGTGGAGACCCAGTACTTC	15	-	TRBD2	TRBV5-1	TRBJ2-5
CASSVVMGSGRGDGANVLTF	TGTGCCAGCAGCGTAGTTATGGGAAGCGGGAGAGGAGATGGGGCCAACGTCCTGACTTTC	20	once	TRBD2	TRBV9	TRBJ2-6
CATSRGNSYNEQFF	TGTGCCACCAGCAGAGGGAACAGCTACAATGAGCAGTTCTTC	14	-	-	TRBV15	TRBJ2-1
CASSVVAGETDTQYF	TGTGCCAGCAGCGTAGTGGCGGGGGAAACAGATACGCAGTATTTT	15	-	TRBD2	TRBV9	TRBJ2-3
CASSLAWGPTSINEQFF	TGCGCCAGCAGCTTGGCCTGGGGGCCGACTTCAATCAATGAGCAGTTCTTC	17	-	-	TRBV5-1	TRBJ2-1
CAISSLTSGGETQYF	TGTGCCATCAGTTCCTTGACTAGCGGGGGAGAGACCCAGTACTTC	15	-	TRBD2	TRBV10-3	TRBJ2-5
CASRRTDLTDTQYF	TGCGCCAGCAGACGGACAGACCTCACAGATACGCAGTATTTT	14	once	-	TRBV5-1	TRBJ2-3
CASSRPGQGFEETQYF	TGTGCCAGCAGCCGCCCGGGACAGGGATTTGAAGAGACCCAGTACTTC	16	once	TRBD1	TRBV28	TRBJ2-5
CASSLAGGQETQYF	TGTGCCAGCAGCCTAGCGGGAGGGCAAGAGACCCAGTACTTC	14	-	TRBD2	TRBV3-1/TRBV3-2	TRBJ2-5
CATSLGQGSAYEQYF	TGTGCCACCAGCCTAGGACAGGGAAGTGCCTACGAGCAGTACTTC	15	-	TRBD1	TRBV15	TRBJ2-7
CASRSGGAEGQYF	TGTGCCAGCAGGAGTGGGGGGGCTGAGGGCCAGTACTTC	13	-	-	TRBV6-5	TRBJ2-5
CASSNRDIAISPLHF	TGTGCCAGCAGTAACCGGGACATTGCGATTTCACCCCTCCACTTT	15	-	-	TRBV28	TRBJ1-6
CASSPPLRGATGATQYF	TGTGCCAGCTCACCACCCTTGCGGGGGGCTACCGGGGCTACGCAGTATTTT	17	-	TRBD2	TRBV18	TRBJ2-3
CASQPGGPFPSYNEQFF	TGTGCCAGCCAACCGGGGGGGCCTTTCCCATCCTACAATGAGCAGTTCTTC	17	-	TRBD2	TRBV2	TRBJ2-1
CASSLVGLQFSGNTIYF	TGTGCCAGCAGCTTGGTTGGTCTCCAGTTCTCCGGAAACACCATATATTTT	17	-	-	TRBV5-5	TRBJ1-3
CASSGGGGGDVQETQYF	TGTGCCAGCAGCGGGGGCGGCGGCGGAGACGTACAAGAGACCCAGTACTTC	17	-	-	TRBV7-8	TRBJ2-5